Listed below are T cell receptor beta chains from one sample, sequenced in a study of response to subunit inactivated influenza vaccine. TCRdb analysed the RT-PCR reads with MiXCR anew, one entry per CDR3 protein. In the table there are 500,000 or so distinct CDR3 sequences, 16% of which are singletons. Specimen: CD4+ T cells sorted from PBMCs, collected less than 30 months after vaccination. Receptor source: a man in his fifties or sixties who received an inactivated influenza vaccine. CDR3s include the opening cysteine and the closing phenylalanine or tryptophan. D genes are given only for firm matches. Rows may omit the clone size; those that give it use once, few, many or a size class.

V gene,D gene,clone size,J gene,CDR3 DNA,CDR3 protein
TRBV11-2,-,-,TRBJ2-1,TGTGCCAGCAGCTTAGATAGGGGTCCCCGCTCCTACAATGAGCAGTTCTTC,CASSLDRGPRSYNEQFF
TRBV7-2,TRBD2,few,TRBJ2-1,TGTGCCAGCAGCCTACAAAGCGGGATTACCTACAATGAGCAGTTCTTC,CASSLQSGITYNEQFF
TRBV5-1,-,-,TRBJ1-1,TGCGCCAGCAGCTTGGGGCACTCCTATGAAGCTTTCTTT,CASSLGHSYEAFF
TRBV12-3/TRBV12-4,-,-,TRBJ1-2,TGTGCCAGCAGTACCGACCAAGCGGGCTATGGCTACACCTTC,CASSTDQAGYGYTF
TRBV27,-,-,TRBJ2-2,TGTGCCAGCACTCCCGCAGGGGTGAACACCGGGGAGCTGTTTTTT,CASTPAGVNTGELFF
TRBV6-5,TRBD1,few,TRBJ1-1,TGTGCCAGCGGTTCTATGCGACAGGGTAGTACCGGTGGCACTGAAGCTTTCTTT,CASGSMRQGSTGGTEAFF
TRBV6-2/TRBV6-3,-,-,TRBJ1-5,TGTGCCAGCAGTTACTCGAGTCAGGGGCATCAGCCCCAGCATTTT,CASSYSSQGHQPQHF
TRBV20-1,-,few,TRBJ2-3,TGCAGTGCTGGCTTTCCGACAGATACGCAGTATTTT,CSAGFPTDTQYF
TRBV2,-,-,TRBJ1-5,TGTGCCAGCAGTACTCACACGGGAGGCGGTCAGCCCCAGCATTTT,CASSTHTGGGQPQHF
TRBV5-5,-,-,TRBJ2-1,TGTGCCAGCAGCTTGTCTTTGCTCTCCTACAATGAGCAGTTCTTC,CASSLSLLSYNEQFF
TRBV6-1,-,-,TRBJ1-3,TGTGCCAGCAGTGACCTTCTTCAGACTGGAAACACCATATATTTT,CASSDLLQTGNTIYF
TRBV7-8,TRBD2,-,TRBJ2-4,TGTGCCAGCAGCTTAGGCGCACTACGACTAGCGGGGTGGTACATTCAGTACTTC,CASSLGALRLAGWYIQYF
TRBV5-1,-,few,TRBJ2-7,TGCGCCAGCAGGGATACAGGGAGCTCCTACGAGCAGTACTTC,CASRDTGSSYEQYF
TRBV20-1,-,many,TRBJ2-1,TGCAGTGCTCGCAAGGGGGGGGGCGGTGAGCAGTTCTTC,CSARKGGGGEQFF
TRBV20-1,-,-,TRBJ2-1,TGCAGTGCTAGATTTCCGATGGGTGAGCAGTTCTTC,CSARFPMGEQFF
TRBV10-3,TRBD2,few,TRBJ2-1,TGTGCCATCAGCCGACTAGCGGGGGGGAGCTCCTACAATGAGCAGTTCTTC,CAISRLAGGSSYNEQFF
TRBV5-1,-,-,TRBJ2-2,TGCGCCAGCAGTCTAATCGGGACGGGGGACACCGGGGAGCTGTTTTTT,CASSLIGTGDTGELFF
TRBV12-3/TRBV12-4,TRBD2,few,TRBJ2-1,TGTGCCAGCAGTTTTGCGGGAGAGGGCGATGAGCAGTTCTTC,CASSFAGEGDEQFF
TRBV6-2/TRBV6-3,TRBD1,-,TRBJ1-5,TGTGCCAGCAGTAACGCGCGACAGGGGATATTGAATCAGCCCCAGCATTTT,CASSNARQGILNQPQHF
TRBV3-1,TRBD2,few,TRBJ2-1,TGTGCCAGCAGCGGGACTAGAGGGGGTCATGAGCAGTTCTTC,CASSGTRGGHEQFF
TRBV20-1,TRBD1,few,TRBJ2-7,TGCAGTGCACCCCCGGGACAGGGGGCGCGATTGGGGGAGCAGTACTTC,CSAPPGQGARLGEQYF
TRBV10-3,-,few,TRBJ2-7,TGTGCCAGCTCGGGACTGAAACACTACGAGCAGTACTTC,CASSGLKHYEQYF
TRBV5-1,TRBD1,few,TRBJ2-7,TGCGCCAGCAGCCCGGCCGGGACAGGGCACTACGAGCAGTACTTC,CASSPAGTGHYEQYF
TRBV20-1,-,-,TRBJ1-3,TGCAGTGCTAGAGATTGGGGGACGGGATTTAGCTCTGGAAACACCATATATTTT,CSARDWGTGFSSGNTIYF
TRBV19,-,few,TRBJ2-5,TGTGCCAGTAGTCGACAGCTCGTGGAGACCCAGTACTTC,CASSRQLVETQYF
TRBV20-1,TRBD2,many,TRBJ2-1,TGCAGTGCTAGATTAGCGGGGGGCCTTTACAATGAGCAGTTCTTC,CSARLAGGLYNEQFF
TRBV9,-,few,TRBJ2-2,TGTGCCAGCAGCGTAGATGCAGGGTACACCGGGGAGCTGTTTTTT,CASSVDAGYTGELFF
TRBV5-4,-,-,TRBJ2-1,TGTGCCAGCAGTCACCGGACGGTCAATGAGCAGTTCTTC,CASSHRTVNEQFF
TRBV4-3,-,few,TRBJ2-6,TGCGCCAGCAGCCAAGATGCAGGGAATGGGGCCAACGTCCTGACTTTC,CASSQDAGNGANVLTF
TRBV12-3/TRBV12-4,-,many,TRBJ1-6,TGTGCCAGCAGTTTCCGGAATTCACCCCTCCACTTT,CASSFRNSPLHF
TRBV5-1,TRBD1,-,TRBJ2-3,TGCACCAGCAGCGTGGACAGGGGGCCACGCACAGATACGCAGTATTTT,CTSSVDRGPRTDTQYF
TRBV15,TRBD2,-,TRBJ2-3,TGTGCCACCAGCAGAGGCCTCCGAGGACTAGCGGGGGTAGATACGCAGTATTTT,CATSRGLRGLAGVDTQYF
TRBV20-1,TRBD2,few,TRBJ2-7,TGCAGTGCTAGAGGGACTAGCGGAGTCTACGAGCAGTACTTC,CSARGTSGVYEQYF
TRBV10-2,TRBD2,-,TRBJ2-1,TGCGCCAGCAGTGAGGCTAGCGGGGATAAATACAATGAGCAGTTCTTC,CASSEASGDKYNEQFF
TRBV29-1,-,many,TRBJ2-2,TGCAGCGTGAATGGGGGGGCGAGCACCGGGGAGCTGTTTTTT,CSVNGGASTGELFF
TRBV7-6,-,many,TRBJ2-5,TGTGCCAGCAGCTTGACAGCCAAGGGGGAGACCCAGTACTTC,CASSLTAKGETQYF
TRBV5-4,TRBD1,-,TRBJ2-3,TGTGCCAGCAGCTTGGGTGCAGGACAGGGTAGAGATACGCAGTATTTT,CASSLGAGQGRDTQYF
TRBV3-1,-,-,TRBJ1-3,TGTGCCAGCACACGCTCTGGAAACACCATATATTTT,CASTRSGNTIYF
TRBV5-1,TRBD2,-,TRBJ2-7,TGCGCCAGCAGCCCCTCGCATGCGGGAGGGCCCTTCGCAAGGTACGAGCAGTACTTC,CASSPSHAGGPFARYEQYF
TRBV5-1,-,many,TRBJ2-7,TGCGCCAGCAGCTTGTATGCCGGGGACGAGCAGTACTTC,CASSLYAGDEQYF
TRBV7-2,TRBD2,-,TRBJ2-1,TGTGCCAGCAGCTTGCAGCGGGAATTCTACAATGAGCAGTTCTTC,CASSLQREFYNEQFF
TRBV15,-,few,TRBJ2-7,TGTGCCACCAGCAGGGCGACAGTTTCCTACGAGCAGTACTTC,CATSRATVSYEQYF
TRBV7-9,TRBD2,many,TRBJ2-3,TGTGCCAGCAGCCAGGGACTAGCGGGCCCAGATACGCAGTATTTT,CASSQGLAGPDTQYF